This TCR beta chain was retrieved from a study of T cells in Graves' hyperthyroidism and ophthalmopathy. Study background: Peripheral blood was taken when the disease was first diagnosed, before any treatment began.

Amplified TCR beta CDR3 regions derived from RNA transcripts. During a first-round RT-PCR of the TCR CDR3, the HTBI primer set was used. TCRdb re-called the multiplex PCR reads through MiXCR, storing one row per CDR3 protein. The data show 250,000 or so distinct CDR3 sequences, with roughly 15% seen just once and about 33% held by the top ten. Germline values: CDR1 MNHNS, CDR2 SASEGT. There are 14 residues in the CDR3. Trimming left V 8 bases short and J 4 bases short, with 17 bases between. General study findings and limits: Researchers report that a 13 V-J model separated ophthalmopathy from stable hyperthyroidism. Researchers found most expanded thyroid clonotypes above 0.001 in blood as well.

This clonotype has at least ten counts. Antigen unknown. Hyperthyroidism patients were newly diagnosed, had disease duration under 2 months, and were aged 18 to 65 years. The chain couples TRBV6-1 to TRBJ1-1, with D uncertain. The source of this sequence is a woman between 50 and 59 years old with Graves' hyperthyroidism that later progressed to Graves' ophthalmopathy. What was sequenced was blood. CDR3 amino acids: CASPRESLGTEAFF. CDR3 nucleotides: TGTGCCAGCCCCCGGGAGTCCTTGGGCACTGAAGCTTTCTTT.